The rows below give T cell receptor beta chains drawn from one sample of a study of OX40 agonist ivuxolimab in advanced cancers. Generated by immunoSEQ multiplex PCR, the TCRdb table keeps only in-frame clones and is missing some. The sample lists 30,000 to 40,000 clones, roughly 72% occurring once. Sequenced material: CD4+ or CD8+ T cells sorted from blood, taken in a trial of the OX40 agonist ivuxolimab. The origin of the receptors is an adult with an advanced solid tumor such as melanoma, head and neck, liver or kidney cancer. Both conserved end residues are part of each CDR3. A D gene is named only where the DNA matches it firmly.

CASSIDPPGREQYF	TRBV19	TRBJ2-7	.
CASSATGTGGEKLFF	TRBV18	TRBJ1-4	TRBD1
CASRQGRHTEAFF	TRBV28	TRBJ1-1	.
CASSLDTDRGTTEAFF	TRBV5-1	TRBJ1-1	TRBD1
CASSPPTGVNTEAFF	TRBV18	TRBJ1-1	TRBD1
CASSFRETQYF	TRBV5-1	TRBJ2-5	.
CAHAEVYTGELFF	TRBV2	TRBJ2-2	.
CASRHSTDTQYF	TRBV11-2	TRBJ2-3	.
CASKDRDSSPLHF	TRBV25-1	TRBJ1-6	TRBD1
CASSLEAGGRETQYF	TRBV11-2	TRBJ2-5	TRBD2
CASRPRYAEAFF	TRBV6-1	TRBJ1-1	.
CASSYSHSGGGELFF	TRBV6-6	TRBJ2-2	TRBD1
CSVVRFDLDRPSSYNEQFF	TRBV29-1	TRBJ2-1	.
CASSLASGGTSSYEQYF	TRBV11-2	TRBJ2-7	TRBD2
CAISLGSSGNTIYF	TRBV10-3	TRBJ1-3	.